This T cell receptor beta chain was documented in a study of human T cells and chemical hapten exposure. Overall study: Alopecia areata, totalis and universalis patients, mostly female, were included.

The germline CDR1 and CDR2 sequences are LGHNA and YSLEER. The trim removed 0 bases at V and 5 bases at J, leaving 5 bases unmatched. This CDR3 has 16 residues. As to time point: pre-sensitization, week 0. Treatment indicated: therapeutic diphenylcyclopropenone sensitization with weekly scalp DPC. In TCRdb, the RACE reads were re-called with MiXCR into one record per CDR3 protein. The data contain tens of thousands of distinct CDR3 sequences, approximately 15% of them singletons. This clonotype was seen at least ten times. The rearrangement links TRBV4-3 to TRBJ1-4, with 8 positions matching TRBD1. The sequence came from a woman aged 45-59 years with alopecia areata. Some clones in this sample may be carry-over from other donors' samples. The input for sequencing was whole blood, taken in connection with sensitization to the hapten diphenylcyclopropenone (DPC). CDR3 amino acids: CASSQEVQGGNEKLFF. The CDR3 nucleotides read TGCGCCAGCAGCCAAGAGGTACAGGGGGGCAATGAAAAACTGTTTTTT.